This is a list of T cell receptor beta chains from one sample in a study of T cells in Graves' hyperthyroidism and ophthalmopathy. Using its own MiXCR run on the multiplex PCR reads, TCRdb lists one record per CDR3 protein. The table shows 600,000 or so distinct CDR3 sequences, with roughly 46% occurring only once. The specimen was peripheral blood or thyroid tissue (not recorded which). These receptors came from a woman aged 18-35 years with Graves' hyperthyroidism. Both conserved end residues are part of each CDR3. D genes are given only for firm matches. Clone size is shown for a subset of rows, as once, few, many or a class of expanded clone.

v_call	d_call	j_call	clone_size	cdr3_aa	cdr3_nt
TRBV29-1	NA	TRBJ2-3	few	CSVELATDTQYF	TGCAGCGTTGAATTGGCGACAGATACGCAGTATTTT
TRBV6-2/TRBV6-3	NA	TRBJ1-5	NA	CASKLRRGRSIQPQHF	TGTGCCAGCAAACTACGGCGGGGAAGGAGTATTCAGCCCCAGCATTTT
TRBV11-1	TRBD1	TRBJ1-1	NA	CARETGGITEAFF	TGTGCTAGAGAGACAGGGGGCATCACTGAAGCTTTCTTT
TRBV20-1	NA	TRBJ1-5	NA	CSASQGSQPQHF	TGCAGTGCCAGCCAGGGCAGTCAGCCCCAGCATTTT
TRBV25-1	NA	TRBJ2-7	few	CASSERDTGEQYF	TGTGCCAGCAGTGAGCGGGACACCGGGGAGCAGTACTTC
TRBV6-2/TRBV6-3	TRBD1	TRBJ1-1	NA	CASSYGGQAVTEAFF	TGTGCCAGCAGTTACGGGGGACAGGCCGTCACTGAAGCTTTCTTT
TRBV7-8	TRBD1	TRBJ1-2	NA	CASSVRDRPYYGYTF	TGTGCCAGCAGCGTCCGGGACAGGCCCTACTATGGCTACACCTTC
TRBV9	NA	TRBJ2-2	NA	CASSVTPGITGELFF	TGTGCCAGCAGCGTAACTCCAGGGATAACCGGGGAGCTGTTTTTT
TRBV6-1	NA	TRBJ2-5	NA	CASSEAGPNQETQYF	TGTGCCAGCAGTGAAGCGGGACCAAACCAAGAGACCCAGTACTTC
TRBV7-6	TRBD2	TRBJ2-7	NA	CASSYSGRAYEQYF	TGTGCCAGCAGCTATAGCGGGAGAGCTTACGAGCAGTACTTC
TRBV7-2	NA	TRBJ1-6	many	CASSGNGTPLHF	TGTGCCAGCAGCGGTAATGGGACCCCCCTCCACTTT
TRBV29-1	NA	TRBJ1-2	NA	CSVEKGGDNYGYTF	TGCAGCGTTGAAAAGGGGGGGGATAACTATGGCTACACCTTC
TRBV5-4	NA	TRBJ1-2	NA	CASSSDSLVSYTF	TGTGCCAGCAGCTCGGATAGCCTTGTAAGCTACACCTTC
TRBV20-1	TRBD1	TRBJ1-1	few	CSARFVQGGTEAFF	TGCAGTGCTAGATTCGTTCAGGGGGGCACTGAAGCTTTCTTT
TRBV9	NA	TRBJ1-2	many	CASSVEAFGYTF	TGTGCCAGCAGCGTAGAGGCATTTGGCTACACCTTC
TRBV25-1	NA	TRBJ1-2	many	CASSEYRGAGYTF	TGTGCCAGCAGTGAATACAGGGGTGCTGGCTACACCTTC
TRBV7-9	TRBD1	TRBJ1-4	NA	CASDRGQEKLFF	TGTGCCAGCGACAGGGGCCAAGAAAAACTGTTTTTT
TRBV11-1	NA	TRBJ2-7	NA	CASSTIAGLGAYAQYF	TGTGCCAGCAGCACGATCGCTGGGCTTGGCGCCTACGCGCAGTACTTC
TRBV29-1	NA	TRBJ2-7	many	CSGLWAYEQYF	TGCAGCGGCCTTTGGGCCTACGAGCAGTACTTC
TRBV7-8	NA	TRBJ1-1	few	CASSLVGDRNTEAFF	TGTGCCAGCAGCTTAGTCGGGGACCGGAACACTGAAGCTTTCTTT
TRBV2	TRBD1	TRBJ1-2	few	CASRTGAGNTF	TGTGCCAGCCGGACAGGGGCTGGAAACACCTTC
TRBV5-1	TRBD1	TRBJ1-2	many	CASSLGQNYGYTF	TGTGCCAGCAGCTTGGGACAGAACTATGGCTACACCTTC
TRBV29-1	TRBD1	TRBJ1-2	NA	CSTAGTGEGYTF	TGCAGCACGGCCGGGACAGGAGAGGGCTACACCTTC
TRBV7-9	NA	TRBJ1-6	few	CASSSQRALHF	TGTGCCAGCAGTTCCCAACGGGCCCTCCACTTT
TRBV7-3	NA	TRBJ1-1	NA	CASSFYICRVTEAFF	NA
TRBV19	TRBD2	TRBJ2-2	NA	CASTGLAGVWDAGELFF	TGTGCCAGTACCGGACTAGCGGGAGTTTGGGATGCCGGGGAGCTGTTTTTT
TRBV24-1	NA	TRBJ2-7	many	CATSDFGQDRDSSYEQYF	TGTGCCACCAGTGATTTCGGACAAGATCGGGACTCTTCCTACGAGCAGTACTTC
TRBV7-9	TRBD1	TRBJ1-1	many	CASSLQGAEAFF	TGTGCCAGCAGCCTACAGGGGGCCGAGGCTTTCTTT
TRBV20-1	NA	TRBJ2-5	NA	CSASDRVEFGTQYF	TGCAGTGCTAGTGACCGGGTGGAGTTCGGGACCCAGTACTTC
TRBV7-8	NA	TRBJ1-1	NA	CASSPPGTANTEAFF	TGTGCCAGCAGCCCCCCGGGGACCGCGAACACTGAAGCTTTCTTT
TRBV15	NA	TRBJ2-7	NA	CATSRGRGQGRGEQYF	TGTGCCACCAGCAGGGGCCGAGGGCAGGGGAGAGGCGAGCAGTACTTC
TRBV20-1	NA	TRBJ2-2	few	CSARRPESLGELFF	TGCAGTGCTAGAAGGCCGGAGAGCCTCGGGGAGCTGTTTTTT
TRBV15	NA	TRBJ2-7	many	CATSADLTGYEQYF	TGTGCCACCAGCGCCGACCTCACAGGCTACGAGCAGTACTTC
TRBV7-8	NA	TRBJ1-4	few	CASSQRDNYEKLFF	TGTGCCAGCAGCCAGAGGGACAACTATGAAAAACTGTTTTTT
TRBV12-3/TRBV12-4	NA	TRBJ2-7	NA	CASSLEQPEDEQYF	TGTGCCAGCAGTTTAGAACAGCCCGAGGACGAGCAGTACTTC
TRBV20-1	TRBD2	TRBJ2-7	NA	CSATGLAGKFEQYF	TGCAGTGCTACCGGACTAGCGGGGAAGTTCGAGCAGTACTTC
TRBV29-1	TRBD2	TRBJ2-7	NA	CSVRGGGDHEQYF	TGCAGCGTTCGTGGGGGGGGGGACCACGAGCAGTACTTC
TRBV6-1	NA	TRBJ1-4	few	CASSSTGPEKLFF	TGTGCCAGCAGTTCAACAGGGCCTGAAAAACTGTTTTTT
TRBV12-3/TRBV12-4	NA	TRBJ2-2	NA	CASSLEDTGELFF	TGTGCCAGCAGTTTAGAGGACACCGGGGAGCTGTTTTTT
TRBV7-9	NA	TRBJ1-6	few	CASSPTSGSSYNSPLHF	TGTGCCAGCAGCCCGACGTCCGGTAGCTCCTATAATTCACCCCTCCACTTT
TRBV7-2	NA	TRBJ1-1	many	CASSLLTGNTEAFF	TGTGCCAGCAGCTTATTGACGGGGAACACTGAAGCTTTCTTT
TRBV29-1	TRBD2	TRBJ2-5	NA	CSVGTSAETQYF	TGCAGCGTGGGGACTAGCGCGGAGACCCAGTACTTC
TRBV5-1	NA	TRBJ2-7	NA	CASSLRGGSSEQYF	TGCGCCAGCAGCTTGAGGGGGGGTTCCTCCGAGCAGTACTTC
TRBV19	NA	TRBJ1-6	NA	CASNFAVNSPLHF	TGTGCCAGTAATTTCGCGGTTAATTCACCCCTCCACTTT
TRBV7-8	NA	TRBJ1-2	few	CASSLGGSHGYTF	TGTGCCAGCAGCTTAGGGGGTAGTCATGGCTACACCTTC
TRBV20-1	NA	TRBJ1-6	NA	CSARASSSYNSPLHF	TGCAGTGCTAGAGCGAGCAGCTCCTATAATTCACCCCTCCACTTT
TRBV24-1	NA	TRBJ1-6	many	CATSARTDNSPLHF	TGTGCCACCAGTGCAAGGACGGATAATTCACCCCTCCACTTT
TRBV29-1	NA	TRBJ1-2	NA	CSMMSSNYVGYTF	TGCAGCATGATGAGTTCTAACTATGTTGGCTACACCTTC
TRBV29-1	NA	TRBJ1-2	NA	CSALREGIYGYTF	TGCAGCGCCCTGAGGGAGGGAATCTATGGCTACACCTTC
TRBV7-6	NA	TRBJ2-7	NA	CASSQSWGPYEQYF	TGTGCCAGCAGCCAGTCATGGGGGCCCTACGAGCAGTACTTC
TRBV10-3	TRBD2	TRBJ2-2	once	CAISETGLAGLTRELFF	TGTGCCATCAGTGAGACCGGACTAGCGGGGCTCACCCGGGAGCTGTTTTTT
TRBV24-1	NA	TRBJ1-2	NA	CATSRGFGYGYTF	TGTGCCACCAGTAGGGGTTTCGGCTATGGCTACACCTTC
TRBV15	TRBD2	TRBJ2-7	NA	CASRWAYGRAEQYF	TGTGCCAGCAGGTGGGCTTACGGGAGGGCCGAGCAGTACTTC
TRBV2	NA	TRBJ1-2	NA	CASSLQQGNYGYTF	TGTGCCAGCAGTCTCCAACAGGGTAACTATGGCTACACCTTC